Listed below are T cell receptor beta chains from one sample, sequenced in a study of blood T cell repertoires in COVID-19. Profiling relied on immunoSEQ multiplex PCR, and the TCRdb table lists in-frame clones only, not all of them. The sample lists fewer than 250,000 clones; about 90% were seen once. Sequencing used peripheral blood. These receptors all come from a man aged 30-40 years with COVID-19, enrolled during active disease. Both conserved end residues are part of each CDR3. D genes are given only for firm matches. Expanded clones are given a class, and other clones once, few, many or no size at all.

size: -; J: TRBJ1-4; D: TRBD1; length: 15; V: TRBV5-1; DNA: TGCGCCAGCAGCGCGGGGACAGGGGCTAATGAAAAACTGTTTTTT; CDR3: CASSAGTGANEKLFF
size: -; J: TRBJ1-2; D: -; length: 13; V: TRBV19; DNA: TGTGCCAGTAGTATGAGGAGTAACTATGGCTACACCTTC; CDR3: CASSMRSNYGYTF
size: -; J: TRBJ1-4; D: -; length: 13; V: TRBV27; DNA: TGTGCCAGCAGTGGGCAATATAATGAAAAACTGTTTTTT; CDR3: CASSGQYNEKLFF
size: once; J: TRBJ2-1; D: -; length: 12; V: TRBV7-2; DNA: TGTGCCAGCAGCAAACCGGGGGAAGGGCAGTTCTTC; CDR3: CASSKPGEGQFF
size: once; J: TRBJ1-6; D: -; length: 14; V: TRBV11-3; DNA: TGTGCCAGCAGCTTACGGGGAGATAATTCACCCCTCCACTTT; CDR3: CASSLRGDNSPLHF
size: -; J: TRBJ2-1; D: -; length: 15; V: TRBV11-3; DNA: TGTGCCAGCAGCTGGGCTCGGGGGTGGTCGGCTGAGCAGTTCTTC; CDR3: CASSWARGWSAEQFF
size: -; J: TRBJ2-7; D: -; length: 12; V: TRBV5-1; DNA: TGCGCCAGCAGCCGGGACTCCTACGAGCAGTACTTC; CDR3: CASSRDSYEQYF
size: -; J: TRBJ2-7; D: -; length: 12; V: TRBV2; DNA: TGTGCCAGCAGCCGACAGCCTTACGAGCAGTACTTC; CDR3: CASSRQPYEQYF
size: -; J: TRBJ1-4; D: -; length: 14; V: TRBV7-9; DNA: TGTGCCAGCAGCCGGGACATAGGGTATGAAAAACTGTTTTTT; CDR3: CASSRDIGYEKLFF
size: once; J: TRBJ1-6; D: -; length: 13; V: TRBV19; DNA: TGTGCAACAGGGCTAGGCTATAATTCACCCCTCCACTTT; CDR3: CATGLGYNSPLHF
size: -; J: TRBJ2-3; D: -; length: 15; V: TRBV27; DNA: TGTGCCAGCAGTCGACAGCTGACTAGCACAGATACGCAGTATTTT; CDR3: CASSRQLTSTDTQYF
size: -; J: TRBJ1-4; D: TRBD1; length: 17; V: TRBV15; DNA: TGTGCCACCAGCAGAGATGAGGGACAGGGGACTAATGAAAAACTGTTTTTT; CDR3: CATSRDEGQGTNEKLFF
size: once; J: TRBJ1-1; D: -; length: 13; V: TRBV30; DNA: TGTGCCTGGAGTGTACGGGTGAACACTGAAGCTTTCTTT; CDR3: CAWSVRVNTEAFF
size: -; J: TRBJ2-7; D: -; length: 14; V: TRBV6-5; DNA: TGTGCCAGCAGCCTTGACTCAAGCTCCTACGAGCAGTACTTC; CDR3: CASSLDSSSYEQYF
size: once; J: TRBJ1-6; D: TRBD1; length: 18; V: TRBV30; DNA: TGTGCCTGGAGTGTACATGGGGCAAGGGGGCTAATTCGTTCACCCCTCCACTTT; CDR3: CAWSVHGARGLIRSPLHF
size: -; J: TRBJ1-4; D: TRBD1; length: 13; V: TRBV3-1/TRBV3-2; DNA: TGTGCCAGCAGCCCCACAGGGGGAGAAAAACTGTTTTTT; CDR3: CASSPTGGEKLFF
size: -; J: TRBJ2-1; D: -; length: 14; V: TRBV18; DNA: TGTGCCAGCTCACCGCAGGGTTCCTACAATGAGCAGTTCTTC; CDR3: CASSPQGSYNEQFF
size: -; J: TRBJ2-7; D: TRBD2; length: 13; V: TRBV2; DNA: TGTGCCAGCAGGGGTAGCGGGGAAGGGGAGCAGTACTTC; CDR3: CASRGSGEGEQYF
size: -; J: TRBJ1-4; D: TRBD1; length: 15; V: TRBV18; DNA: TGTGCCAGCTCAGATAACAGGGGAACTAATGAAAAACTGTTTTTT; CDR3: CASSDNRGTNEKLFF
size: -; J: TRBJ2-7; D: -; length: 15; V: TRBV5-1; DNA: TGCGCCAGCAGCTTGGGGGCAGGGGAGCCCTACGAGCAGTACTTC; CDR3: CASSLGAGEPYEQYF
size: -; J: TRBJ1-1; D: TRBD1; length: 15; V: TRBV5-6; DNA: TGTGCCAGCAGCTTGGTACCGGGACAGGGGGCTGAAGCTTTCTTT; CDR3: CASSLVPGQGAEAFF
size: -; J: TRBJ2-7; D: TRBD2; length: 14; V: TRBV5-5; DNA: TGTGCCAGCAGCACAAGCGGGGGGGCCGGAGAGCAGTACTTC; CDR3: CASSTSGGAGEQYF
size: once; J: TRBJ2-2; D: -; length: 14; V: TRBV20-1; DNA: TGCAGTGCTAGTTTCGGCCCGGGCACCGGGGAGCTGTTTTTT; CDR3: CSASFGPGTGELFF
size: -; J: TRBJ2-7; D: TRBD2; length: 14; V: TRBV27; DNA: TGTGCCAGCGCCCCGGGACTAGCGGGGTTCGAGCAGTACTTC; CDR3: CASAPGLAGFEQYF
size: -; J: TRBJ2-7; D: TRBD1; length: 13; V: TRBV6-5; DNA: TGTGCCAGTACGGGACAGGCGACCTACGAGCAGTACTTC; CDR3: CASTGQATYEQYF
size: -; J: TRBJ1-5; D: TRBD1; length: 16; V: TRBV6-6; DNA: TGTGCCAGCAGTTACTCGGAACAGGGGGCAGGTCAGCCCCAGCATTTT; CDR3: CASSYSEQGAGQPQHF
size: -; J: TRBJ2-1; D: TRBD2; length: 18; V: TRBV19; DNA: TGTGCCAGTCAGACGCGGACTAGCGGGGGGCTGGACTACAATGAGCAGTTCTTC; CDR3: CASQTRTSGGLDYNEQFF
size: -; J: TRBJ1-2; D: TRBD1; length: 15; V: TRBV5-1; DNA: TGCGCCAGCAGCTTGGGGACAGGGGGCAACTATGGCTACACCTTC; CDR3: CASSLGTGGNYGYTF
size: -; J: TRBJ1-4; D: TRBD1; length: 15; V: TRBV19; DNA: TGTGCCAGTACCTCTGGGGGACAGGGTCATGAAAAACTGTTTTTT; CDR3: CASTSGGQGHEKLFF
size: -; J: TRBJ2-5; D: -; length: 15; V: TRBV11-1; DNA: TGTGCCAGCAGCTTAGACCCAGGGGTGAGGGAGACCCAGTACTTC; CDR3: CASSLDPGVRETQYF
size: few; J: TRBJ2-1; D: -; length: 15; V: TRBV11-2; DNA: TGTGCCAGCAGCTCTTTAGGGGGTTCCTACAATGAGCAGTTCTTC; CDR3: CASSSLGGSYNEQFF
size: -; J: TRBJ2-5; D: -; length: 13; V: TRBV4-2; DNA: TGTGCCAGCAGCCGCCGAGAGGGAGAGACCCAGTACTTC; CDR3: CASSRREGETQYF
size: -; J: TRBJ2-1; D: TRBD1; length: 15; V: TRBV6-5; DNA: TGTGCCAGCAGAGTAGGGACAGGGGGTTCGGATGAGCAGTTCTTC; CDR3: CASRVGTGGSDEQFF
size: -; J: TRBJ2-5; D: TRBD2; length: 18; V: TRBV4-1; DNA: TGCGCCAGCAGCCAAGTCCCCCCAGGGCGGGGGGGCGGAGAGACCCAGTACTTC; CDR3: CASSQVPPGRGGGETQYF
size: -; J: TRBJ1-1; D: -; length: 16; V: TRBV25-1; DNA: TGTGCCAGCAGTGAGTTCGGCAGACACATGAACACTGAAGCTTTCTTT; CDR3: CASSEFGRHMNTEAFF
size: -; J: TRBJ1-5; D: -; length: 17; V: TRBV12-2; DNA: TGTGCAAGTCGCTTAATATATCGTCCAGGGTTTAATCAGCCCCAGCATTTT; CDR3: CASRLIYRPGFNQPQHF
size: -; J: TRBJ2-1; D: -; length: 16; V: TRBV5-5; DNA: TGTGCCAGCAGCCCTAATCGGAGGGACCCCTACAATGAGCAGTTCTTC; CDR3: CASSPNRRDPYNEQFF
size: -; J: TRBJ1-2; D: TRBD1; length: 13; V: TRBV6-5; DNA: TGTGCCAGCAGTCGGGACAGGGGACATGGCTACACCTTC; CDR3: CASSRDRGHGYTF
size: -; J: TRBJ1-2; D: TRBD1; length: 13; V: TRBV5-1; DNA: TGCGCCAGCAGCCTGGACAGGGACTATGGCTACACCTTC; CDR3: CASSLDRDYGYTF
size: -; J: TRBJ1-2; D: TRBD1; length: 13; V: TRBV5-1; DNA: TGCGCCAGCAGCCTCACAGGGGTGTATGGCTACACCTTC; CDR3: CASSLTGVYGYTF
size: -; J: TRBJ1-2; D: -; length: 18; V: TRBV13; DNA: TGTGCCAGCAGCTTAGGCCGGGCTGGGGGGGCACTGGCCTATGGCTACACCTTC; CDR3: CASSLGRAGGALAYGYTF
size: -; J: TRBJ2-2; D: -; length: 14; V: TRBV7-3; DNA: TGTGCCAGCAGCTCAACAGGGAGGTCCGGGGAGCTGTTTTTT; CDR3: CASSSTGRSGELFF
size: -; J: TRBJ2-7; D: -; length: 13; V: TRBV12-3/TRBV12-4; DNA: TGTGCCAGCAGTCCAAGACCGCAGGGCGAGCAGTACTTC; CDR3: CASSPRPQGEQYF
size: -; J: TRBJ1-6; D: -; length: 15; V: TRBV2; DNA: TGTGCCAGCAGTGCTCCAGGGGTGAGGGATTCACCCCTCCACTTT; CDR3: CASSAPGVRDSPLHF
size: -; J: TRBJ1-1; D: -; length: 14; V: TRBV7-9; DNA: TGTGCCAGCAGCTCCGGGGGAGGGAACACTGAAGCTTTCTTT; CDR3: CASSSGGGNTEAFF
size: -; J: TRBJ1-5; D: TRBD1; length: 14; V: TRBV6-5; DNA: TGTGCCAGCAGGCAAACAGGGGGTAACCTGCCCCAGCATTTT; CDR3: CASRQTGGNLPQHF
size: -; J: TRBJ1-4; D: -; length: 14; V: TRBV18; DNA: TGTGCCAGCTCACCACGGGGCTCGGATGAAAAACTGTTTTTT; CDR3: CASSPRGSDEKLFF
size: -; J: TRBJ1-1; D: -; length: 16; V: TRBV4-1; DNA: TGCGCCAGCAGCCAAGATCGGCAGGGGAAAGATGGTGAAGCTTTCTTT; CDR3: CASSQDRQGKDGEAFF
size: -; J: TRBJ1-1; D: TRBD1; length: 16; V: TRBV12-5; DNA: TGTGCTAGTGGTGCCTTACCAGGACAGGGGGATATTGAAGCTTTCTTT; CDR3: CASGALPGQGDIEAFF
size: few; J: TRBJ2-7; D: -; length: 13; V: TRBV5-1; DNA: TGCGCCAGCAGCCCGGAACAGGGCAACGAGCAGTACTTC; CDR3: CASSPEQGNEQYF
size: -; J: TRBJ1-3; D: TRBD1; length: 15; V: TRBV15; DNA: TGTGCCACCAGCCTAGGGACAGGGGTCGGAAACACCATATATTTT; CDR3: CATSLGTGVGNTIYF
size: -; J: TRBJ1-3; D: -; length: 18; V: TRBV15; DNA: TGTGCCACCAGCAGAGATCACCCAGGGGACCCCTCTGGAAACACCATATATTTT; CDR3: CATSRDHPGDPSGNTIYF
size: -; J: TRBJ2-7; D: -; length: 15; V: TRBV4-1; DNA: TGCGCCAGCAGCCCACACTGGGGGCCCTCCTACGAGCAGTACTTC; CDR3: CASSPHWGPSYEQYF
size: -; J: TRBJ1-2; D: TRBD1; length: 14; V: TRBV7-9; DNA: TGTGCCAGCAGCTTCGCAGGGGGCGGCTATGGCTACACCTTC; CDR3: CASSFAGGGYGYTF
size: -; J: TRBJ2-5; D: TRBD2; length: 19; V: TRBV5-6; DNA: TGTGCCAGCAGCTTGTTTGGGCTAGCGGGGGGGCCGGACCAAGAGACCCAGTACTTC; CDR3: CASSLFGLAGGPDQETQYF